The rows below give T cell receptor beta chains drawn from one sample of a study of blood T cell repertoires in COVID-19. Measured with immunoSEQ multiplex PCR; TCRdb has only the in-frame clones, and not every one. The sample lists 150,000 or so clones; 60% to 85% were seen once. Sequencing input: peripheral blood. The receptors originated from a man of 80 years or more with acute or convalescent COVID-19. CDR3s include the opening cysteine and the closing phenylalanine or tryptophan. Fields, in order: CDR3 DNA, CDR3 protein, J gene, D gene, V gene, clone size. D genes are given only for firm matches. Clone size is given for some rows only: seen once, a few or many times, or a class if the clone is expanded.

CDR3 DNA: TGTGCCAGCAGTTACCACGGACTAGCGGGGGTCTTCTACGAGCAGTACTTC
CDR3 protein: CASSYHGLAGVFYEQYF
J gene: TRBJ2-7
D gene: TRBD2
V gene: TRBV6-2/TRBV6-3
clone size: NA

CDR3 DNA: TGCAGCGTCGCACAGACTAGCGGGGGGCCCAGCACAGATACGCAGTATTTT
CDR3 protein: CSVAQTSGGPSTDTQYF
J gene: TRBJ2-3
D gene: TRBD2
V gene: TRBV29-1
clone size: NA

CDR3 DNA: TGTGCCAGCAATGGGCCCGTATACGGCTACACCTTC
CDR3 protein: CASNGPVYGYTF
J gene: TRBJ1-2
D gene: NA
V gene: TRBV6-5
clone size: NA

CDR3 DNA: TGTGCCACCGCCCAACGGCAAGGCGGACTGAGCTCCTACGAGCAGTACTTC
CDR3 protein: CATAQRQGGLSSYEQYF
J gene: TRBJ2-7
D gene: NA
V gene: TRBV24-1
clone size: NA

CDR3 DNA: TGTGCCAGCAGCCAAGACAGGTCTTCCTACGAGCAGTACTTC
CDR3 protein: CASSQDRSSYEQYF
J gene: TRBJ2-7
D gene: NA
V gene: TRBV4-2
clone size: NA

CDR3 DNA: TGCGCCAGCAGCCCGACGGGACACTCCTCTGGAAACACCATATATTTT
CDR3 protein: CASSPTGHSSGNTIYF
J gene: TRBJ1-3
D gene: NA
V gene: TRBV5-1
clone size: NA

CDR3 DNA: TGTGCCAGCAGCCACGGCGGGGAGCAGTTCTTC
CDR3 protein: CASSHGGEQFF
J gene: TRBJ2-1
D gene: NA
V gene: TRBV7-3
clone size: few

CDR3 DNA: TGTGCCAGCAGCTTAAGCGGACAGCCCTATGGCTACACCTTC
CDR3 protein: CASSLSGQPYGYTF
J gene: TRBJ1-2
D gene: NA
V gene: TRBV7-9
clone size: NA

CDR3 DNA: TGTGCCAGCAGCCATCCTCAGAACTATGGCTACACCTTC
CDR3 protein: CASSHPQNYGYTF
J gene: TRBJ1-2
D gene: NA
V gene: TRBV3-1/TRBV3-2
clone size: once

CDR3 DNA: TGTGCCAGCCTCCGGAGTACTGAAGCTTTCTTT
CDR3 protein: CASLRSTEAFF
J gene: TRBJ1-1
D gene: NA
V gene: TRBV5-6
clone size: NA

CDR3 DNA: TGTGCCAGCAGTCTCCCGACCCCCACAGTGGGCTACACCTTC
CDR3 protein: CASSLPTPTVGYTF
J gene: TRBJ1-2
D gene: NA
V gene: TRBV28
clone size: NA

CDR3 DNA: TGTGCCAGCAGCCAAGGACAGGGGAGAGTGTCCTATAATTCACCCCTCCACTTT
CDR3 protein: CASSQGQGRVSYNSPLHF
J gene: TRBJ1-6
D gene: TRBD1
V gene: TRBV14
clone size: few

CDR3 DNA: TGTGCCAGCAGCTTGAACAGGGGGGACTATGGCTACACCTTC
CDR3 protein: CASSLNRGDYGYTF
J gene: TRBJ1-2
D gene: TRBD1
V gene: TRBV7-2
clone size: few

CDR3 DNA: TGTGCCAGCAGCCTCCGGGTAGGGGCAGGTCGCGTCGACATTCAGTACTTC
CDR3 protein: CASSLRVGAGRVDIQYF
J gene: TRBJ2-4
D gene: NA
V gene: TRBV27
clone size: NA

CDR3 DNA: TGTGCCAGCAGTGGACAGGTCCTGAACACTGAAGCTTTCTTT
CDR3 protein: CASSGQVLNTEAFF
J gene: TRBJ1-1
D gene: NA
V gene: TRBV2
clone size: NA

CDR3 DNA: TGTGCCTGGAGTGCATTAGCGGGGGTCTCCTACAATGAGCAGTTCTTC
CDR3 protein: CAWSALAGVSYNEQFF
J gene: TRBJ2-1
D gene: TRBD2
V gene: TRBV30
clone size: NA

CDR3 DNA: TGTGCCAGCAGCTTAAGCCTCAGACAGGGGGGGAATTCACCCCTCCACTTT
CDR3 protein: CASSLSLRQGGNSPLHF
J gene: TRBJ1-6
D gene: TRBD1
V gene: TRBV7-9
clone size: NA

CDR3 DNA: TGTGCCAGCAGTTTTGAAACGACAACTGAAGCTTTCTTT
CDR3 protein: CASSFETTTEAFF
J gene: TRBJ1-1
D gene: NA
V gene: TRBV6-5
clone size: NA

CDR3 DNA: TGTGCCAGCTCACCAGGGCAGGGCACTGAAGCTTTCTTT
CDR3 protein: CASSPGQGTEAFF
J gene: TRBJ1-1
D gene: NA
V gene: TRBV18
clone size: NA

CDR3 DNA: TGTGCCAGCAGTTTAAGGTCAGACAGCTTCTACGAGCAGTACTTC
CDR3 protein: CASSLRSDSFYEQYF
J gene: TRBJ2-7
D gene: NA
V gene: TRBV27
clone size: NA

CDR3 DNA: TGTGCCAGCAGCTTATTAGGGACTAGCTTCTCAGATACGCAGTATTTT
CDR3 protein: CASSLLGTSFSDTQYF
J gene: TRBJ2-3
D gene: TRBD2
V gene: TRBV11-2
clone size: NA

CDR3 DNA: TGTGCCAGCAGTGAGCATTCAAACAGGGGCAACACTGAAGCTTTCTTT
CDR3 protein: CASSEHSNRGNTEAFF
J gene: TRBJ1-1
D gene: TRBD1
V gene: TRBV6-4
clone size: NA

CDR3 DNA: TGTGCCAGCAGCCAACCGGGACAGATTACCTCTGGGGCCAACGTCCTGACTTTC
CDR3 protein: CASSQPGQITSGANVLTF
J gene: TRBJ2-6
D gene: TRBD1
V gene: TRBV4-2
clone size: NA

CDR3 DNA: TGTGCCAGCAGTCCCCTCGGGGGTGGGAGTCCGAACACTGAAGCTTTCTTT
CDR3 protein: CASSPLGGGSPNTEAFF
J gene: TRBJ1-1
D gene: NA
V gene: TRBV6-2/TRBV6-3
clone size: NA

CDR3 DNA: TGTGCCAGCAGCCGGGGGGGCGGGGGCACAGATACGCAGTATTTT
CDR3 protein: CASSRGGGGTDTQYF
J gene: TRBJ2-3
D gene: TRBD2
V gene: TRBV5-4
clone size: NA

CDR3 DNA: TGTGCCAGTAGTTACCCGACAGTTATGAACACTGAAGCTTTCTTT
CDR3 protein: CASSYPTVMNTEAFF
J gene: TRBJ1-1
D gene: NA
V gene: TRBV19
clone size: NA

CDR3 DNA: TGTGCCAGCAGCACCTACAGGGGGACCAACAATGAGCAGTTCTTC
CDR3 protein: CASSTYRGTNNEQFF
J gene: TRBJ2-1
D gene: TRBD1
V gene: TRBV11-2
clone size: NA

CDR3 DNA: TGTGCCAGCAGTACGACAGGCACAGATACGCAGTATTTT
CDR3 protein: CASSTTGTDTQYF
J gene: TRBJ2-3
D gene: NA
V gene: TRBV6-5
clone size: NA

CDR3 DNA: TGTGCCAGCAGTTTATACAGGGGGTCTGGAAACACCATATATTTT
CDR3 protein: CASSLYRGSGNTIYF
J gene: TRBJ1-3
D gene: TRBD1
V gene: TRBV6-5
clone size: NA

CDR3 DNA: TGTGCCAGCAGTTTTCAGGGCCCCAATCAGCCCCAGCATTTT
CDR3 protein: CASSFQGPNQPQHF
J gene: TRBJ1-5
D gene: NA
V gene: TRBV28
clone size: NA

CDR3 DNA: TGTGCCAGCAGCCACGGAGGTGAGTACCCGAACTATGGCTACACCTTC
CDR3 protein: CASSHGGEYPNYGYTF
J gene: TRBJ1-2
D gene: NA
V gene: TRBV3-1/TRBV3-2
clone size: few

CDR3 DNA: TGTGCCAGTAGTAGCTACAGGGTCATAGCTGAAGCTTTCTTT
CDR3 protein: CASSSYRVIAEAFF
J gene: TRBJ1-1
D gene: NA
V gene: TRBV19
clone size: NA

CDR3 DNA: TGTGCCAGCAGCTTCTTCCGGGGGAGGAACACTGAAGCTTTCTTT
CDR3 protein: CASSFFRGRNTEAFF
J gene: TRBJ1-1
D gene: NA
V gene: TRBV7-2
clone size: NA

CDR3 DNA: TGTGCCAGCAGCTTAGAGGGGATAAATTCACCCCTCCACTTT
CDR3 protein: CASSLEGINSPLHF
J gene: TRBJ1-6
D gene: NA
V gene: TRBV7-2
clone size: NA

CDR3 DNA: TGTGCCAGCAGGTCGGACAGGGAGACTTATGGCTACACCTTC
CDR3 protein: CASRSDRETYGYTF
J gene: TRBJ1-2
D gene: TRBD1
V gene: TRBV2
clone size: NA

CDR3 DNA: TGTGCCAGCAGTGAGGCAGATACGCAGTATTTT
CDR3 protein: CASSEADTQYF
J gene: TRBJ2-3
D gene: NA
V gene: TRBV27
clone size: NA

CDR3 DNA: TGTGCCAGCAGCCAAGACGTCGGGGGGGCGTGGCAAGAGACCCAGTACTTC
CDR3 protein: CASSQDVGGAWQETQYF
J gene: TRBJ2-5
D gene: TRBD2
V gene: TRBV14
clone size: NA

CDR3 DNA: TGCGCCAGCAGCTTAGGAGAGGGCTACGAGCAGTACTTC
CDR3 protein: CASSLGEGYEQYF
J gene: TRBJ2-7
D gene: NA
V gene: TRBV5-1
clone size: NA

CDR3 DNA: TGTGCCAGCCGAGCCAGCGGGGACACTGAAGCTTTCTTT
CDR3 protein: CASRASGDTEAFF
J gene: TRBJ1-1
D gene: NA
V gene: TRBV28
clone size: NA

CDR3 DNA: TGTGCCAGTAGTCCGACTAGCGGGGTTCCAGAGACCCAGTACTTC
CDR3 protein: CASSPTSGVPETQYF
J gene: TRBJ2-5
D gene: TRBD2
V gene: TRBV19
clone size: NA

CDR3 DNA: TGTGCCAGCAGCTTAACAGGGGCGAGCACTGAAGCTTTCTTT
CDR3 protein: CASSLTGASTEAFF
J gene: TRBJ1-1
D gene: TRBD1
V gene: TRBV11-3
clone size: NA

CDR3 DNA: TGTGCCAGCTCACCTGGACAGGGGGCGGGCGGCAATCAGCCCCAGCATTTT
CDR3 protein: CASSPGQGAGGNQPQHF
J gene: TRBJ1-5
D gene: TRBD1
V gene: TRBV18
clone size: NA